This T cell receptor (beta chain) was captured in a study of blood T cell repertoires in COVID-19. Across the study: Nucleic acid was either cDNA or gDNA, and it came from T cells, B-cell-depleted T cells, or PBMCs.

The table came from immunoSEQ multiplex PCR; TCRdb's copy has only in-frame clones and leaves some out. The sample records about 150,000 clones, around 90% being singletons. The sequenced sample was peripheral blood. This TCR was sampled from a man in his late teens or twenties with COVID-19, enrolled during active disease.

CDR3 sequence (DNA): TGCGCCAGCAGCCGGTCGGACACCCCGAATTCACCCCTCCACTTT. This codes for CASSRSDTPNSPLHF. The chain has TRBV4-3 and TRBJ1-6; perhaps TRBD1 as D (5 bases). Germline loops: CDR1 LGHNA, CDR2 YSLEER. There are 15 residues in the CDR3. V was clipped by 4 bases and J by 7 bases, with 14 bases between them.